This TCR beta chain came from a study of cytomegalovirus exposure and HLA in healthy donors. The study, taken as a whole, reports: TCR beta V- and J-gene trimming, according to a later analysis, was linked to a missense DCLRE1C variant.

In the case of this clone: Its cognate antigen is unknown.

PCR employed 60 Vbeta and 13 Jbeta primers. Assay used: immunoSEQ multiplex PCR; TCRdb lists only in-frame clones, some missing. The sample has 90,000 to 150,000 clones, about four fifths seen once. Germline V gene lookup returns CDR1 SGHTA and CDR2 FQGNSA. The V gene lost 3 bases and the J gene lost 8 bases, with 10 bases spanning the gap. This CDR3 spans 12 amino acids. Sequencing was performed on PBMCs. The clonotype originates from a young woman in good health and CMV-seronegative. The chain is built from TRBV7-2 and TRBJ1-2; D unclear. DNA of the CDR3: TGTGCCAGCAGCTTCAGGCAGTACGGCTACACCTTC. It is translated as CASSFRQYGYTF.